This T cell receptor (beta chain) originates from a study of shared clonotypes between healthy human individuals. Study summary: The study used three CD4 naive, three CD4 memory, two CD8 naive and one CD8 memory plate per donor.

This clone was found a few times. Its antigen is unidentified. General study points: Sequencing depth was predicted to influence how clonotypes are shared among donors.

Germline CDR1 GTSNPN, CDR2 SVGIG (reference sequence). The germline V and J ends were trimmed by 4 bases and 5 bases, with 15 bases remaining between them. CDR3 size: 14 residues. The run depth of the assay was deep. Every subset had its genomic DNA shared out evenly among several immunoSEQ plates. Produced via immunoSEQ multiplex PCR; TCRdb's table is partial and in-frame only. The profile shows roughly 2.5 million clones, about 92% of them singletons. This clonotype was obtained from a man younger than 30 in good health. Input material: naive CD4+ T cells sorted from blood. As to subset: CD45RA+ positively selected. The chain uses TRBV30 and TRBJ1-5, with a tentative D call TRBD1 (5 bases). The CDR3 reads CAWTGGGTDQPQHF. The CDR3 nucleotides read TGTGCCTGGACCGGAGGTGGGACCGATCAGCCCCAGCATTTT. Complete variable domain (other parts from reference TRBV30 and TRBJ1-5): SQTIHQWPATLVQPVGSPLSLECTVEGTSNPNLYWYRQAAGRGLQLLFYSVGIGQISSEVPQNLSASRPQDRQFILSSKKLLLSDSGFYLCAWTGGGTDQPQHFGDGTRLSIL.